The 30 T cell receptor beta chains given below trace back to one sample, sequenced in a study of T cell responses to AZD1222 COVID-19 vaccine (dated by TCRdb to 2020 to 2022). The protocol used for the library was the immunoSEQ multiplex PCR assay. What TCRdb holds here is the immuneACCESS table cut down to in-frame rearrangements. Part of the clones is not present; checked against another copy, under half of the missing clones reflect an unresolved V gene, and the others are unexplained. This sample is represented by 90,000 to 150,000 clones; 70% to 90% of them were singletons. The ten largest clones add up to 9% to 9.5% of the sample. The time point label, read with the paper, signifies: baseline before first vaccination. The sequences come from peripheral blood, collected on day 0 of AZD1222 vaccination. These TCRs come from an adult in good health.

The chain combines TRBV28 with TRBJ1-4, with D unresolved. This CDR3 is 15 amino acids long. With 2 bases removed from V and 4 bases from J, the gap between germline ends came to 11 bases. CDR1 MDHEN and CDR2 SYDVKM come from the germline V gene. The CDR3 region is CASSLEGSLNEKLFF. CDR3 DNA sequence: TGTGCCAGCAGTTTAGAGGGCAGTCTTAATGAAAAACTGTTTTTT.

This sequence joins TRBV7-9 and TRBJ2-7; 16 positions agree with TRBD2. The V gene end was trimmed by 4 bases and the J gene end by 4 bases; junction bases not matched to a gene: 13. The CDR3 length is 19 residues. CDR1 and CDR2 from the germline V gene are SEHNR and FQNEAQ (reference sequence). CDR3 sequence reads: CASSSHRGLAGGRVYEQYF. The CDR3 DNA follows: TGTGCCAGCAGCTCGCACAGGGGACTAGCGGGAGGGCGGGTTTACGAGCAGTACTTC.

The chain employs TRBV30 and TRBJ1-5; 7 bases match TRBD1. V was pared by 0 bases and J by 1 base, with 9 bases of the junction left unmatched. This CDR3 is 17 amino acids long. From germline, CDR1 is GTSNPN and CDR2 SVGIG (reference sequence). The CDR3 spells CAWSVRQGWRSNQPQHF. The CDR3 DNA sequence: TGTGCCTGGAGTGTACGACAGGGATGGCGGAGCAATCAGCCCCAGCATTTT.

This chain connects TRBV24-1 to TRBJ2-6; 7 nucleotides match TRBD1. This CDR3 spans 17 amino acids. Germline CDR1 and CDR2: KGHDR and SFDVKD. The trim removed 4 bases at V and 3 bases at J, leaving 8 bases unmatched. CDR3 sequence: CATSDRYRGSGANVLTF. The DNA of the CDR3 is TGTGCCACCAGTGACAGATACAGGGGAAGTGGGGCCAACGTCCTGACTTTC.

This chain connects TRBV2 to TRBJ1-5; 9 bases match TRBD1. The CDR3 extends over 15 amino acids. The J segment lost 7 bases and the V segment lost 6 bases, leaving 10 bases of the junction unmatched. Germline V gene sequence: CDR1 SNHLY, CDR2 FYNNEI. The CDR3: CASSAGQGSVQPQHF. The CDR3 bases are TGTGCCAGCAGCGCGGGACAGGGATCGGTCCAGCCCCAGCATTTT.

This chain connects TRBV11-2 to TRBJ2-1; D is possibly TRBD2 (5 bases). Germline CDR1 reads SGHAT; CDR2 reads FQNNGV. The CDR3 contains 16 residues. The V end lost 5 bases, the J end lost 0 bases, and 14 bases lay between the germline ends. CDR3 DNA: TGTGCCAGCAGCCCGATGGACTCGAGCTCCTACAATGAGCAGTTCTTC. It translates to CASSPMDSSSYNEQFF.

The chain uses TRBV28 and TRBJ2-7; 9 nucleotides agree with TRBD1. The ends lost 6 bases at V and 2 bases at J; junction bases unmatched: 8. In germline, CDR1 is MDHEN, CDR2 SYDVKM. The CDR3 loop spans 15 amino acids. CDR3 amino acids: CASSSQGAGAYEQYF. CDR3 in DNA: TGTGCCAGCAGCTCACAGGGGGCGGGAGCCTACGAGCAGTACTTC.

This rearrangement joins TRBV11-2 to TRBJ2-1, with D uncertain. V gave up 5 bases and J gave up 3 bases, with 17 bases separating them. The CDR3 totals 16 residues. Germline V gene sequence: CDR1 SGHAT, CDR2 FQNNGV. This chain's CDR3 is CASSPRSGRSYNEQFF. The CDR3 DNA reads as TGTGCCAGCAGCCCCCGGTCCGGTAGAAGCTACAATGAGCAGTTCTTC.

The chain has TRBV18 and TRBJ2-5; the match to TRBD1 covers 10 bases. The CDR3 contains 16 residues. V trimming: 2 bases; J trimming: 4 bases; junction bases outside the gene matches: 7. Looked up from germline, CDR1 is KGHSH and CDR2 is LQKENI. In DNA form, the CDR3 reads TGTGCCAGCTCACCAGAGGGACAGGGGTTTGGAGAGACCCAGTACTTC. It yields the protein CASSPEGQGFGETQYF.

The rearrangement joins TRBV9 to TRBJ1-4, with unresolved D. The germline CDR1 and CDR2 sequences are SGDLS and YYNGEE. CDR3 size: 17 residues. Trimming removed 3 bases from V and 2 bases from J, with 17 bases in between. CDR3 in amino acids: CASSAGTRGSTNEKLFF. The DNA for the CDR3 is TGTGCCAGCAGCGCAGGAACCCGCGGGTCGACTAATGAAAAACTGTTTTTT.

This rearrangement joins TRBV9 to TRBJ2-7; 7 positions agree with TRBD2. In germline, CDR1 is SGDLS, CDR2 YYNGEE. V was clipped by 0 bases and J by 0 bases; unmatched bases: 3. There are 15 residues in the CDR3. Here the CDR3 reads CASSVGSSGSYEQYF. CDR3 DNA: TGTGCCAGCAGCGTAGGGTCTAGCGGCTCCTACGAGCAGTACTTC. Combining the CDR3 with reference TRBV9 and TRBJ2-7 gives the whole variable domain DSGVTQTPKHLITATGQRVTLRCSPRSGDLSVYWYQQSLDQGLQFLIQYYNGEERAKGNILERFSAQQFPDLHSELNLSSLELGDSALYFCASSVGSSGSYEQYFGPGTRLTVT.

The CDR3 bases are TGTGCCAGCAGCTTAGAACCTAGGGGACACGAGCAGTACTTC. The encoded protein is CASSLEPRGHEQYF. This sequence joins TRBV7-2 and TRBJ2-7; possibly TRBD1 or TRBD2 for D (5 bases each). Per germline, CDR1 SGHTA and CDR2 FQGNSA. V lost 1 base and J lost 5, with 12 bases in between. The CDR3 has 14 residues.

The gene calls are TRBV7-3 and TRBJ2-3, with TRBD1 identical over 8 bases. V lost 1 base, J lost 4 bases, and 7 bases stayed unmatched. Per the germline V gene, CDR1 is SGHTA and CDR2 is FQGTGA. This CDR3 is 16 amino acids long. The CDR3 sequence is CASSLNRDRGPDTQYF. CDR3 nucleotide sequence: TGTGCCAGCAGCTTAAACCGCGACAGGGGCCCAGATACGCAGTATTTT. Based on the CDR3 plus reference TRBV7-3 and TRBJ2-3, the full variable domain is GAGVSQTPSNKVTEKGKYVELRCDPISGHTALYWYRQSLGQGPEFLIYFQGTGAADDSGLPNDRFFAVRPEGSVSTLKIQRTERGDSAVYLCASSLNRDRGPDTQYFGPGTRLTVL.

This chain joins TRBV27 and TRBJ2-7; D is perhaps TRBD1 (6 bases). In germline, CDR1 is MNHEY, CDR2 SMNVEV (reference sequence). The CDR3 length is 15 residues. Trimming removed 4 bases at V and 3 bases at J, with 16 bases between. The CDR3 region is CASSSQGTHRYEQYF. The CDR3 DNA reads TGTGCCAGCAGTTCCCAGGGGACACACCGCTACGAGCAGTACTTC.

The rearrangement uses TRBV27 and TRBJ2-7; perhaps TRBD2 as D (5 bases). The V end lost 6 bases, the J end lost 2 bases, and 17 bases lay between the germline ends. This CDR3 contains 15 residues. Germline V gene lookup returns CDR1 MNHEY and CDR2 SMNVEV (reference sequence). The CDR3 loop is CASRIGVRETYEQYF. The DNA for the CDR3 is TGTGCCAGCAGGATCGGGGTGAGGGAGACCTACGAGCAGTACTTC.

Only one count was recorded for this clone. This rearrangement joins TRBV25-1 to TRBJ2-5, with TRBD1 as a possible D gene (6 bases). V lost 3 bases, J lost 2 bases, and 16 bases lay in between. CDR3 length equals 16 residues. Per germline, CDR1 MGHDK and CDR2 SYGVNS. CDR3 sequence: CASSDFLRGRQETQYF. As DNA, the CDR3 is TGTGCCAGCAGTGATTTTCTCAGGGGACGTCAAGAGACCCAGTACTTC.

V and J are TRBV7-2 and TRBJ2-1; D is possibly TRBD2 (5 bases). The CDR3 length is 15 residues. Trimming pared 6 bases from V and 0 bases from J, leaving 12 bases between. Germline loops: CDR1 SGHTA, CDR2 FQGNSA. DNA for the CDR3: TGTGCCAGCAGTAGGAGTCGGGGCTCCTACAATGAGCAGTTCTTC. It encodes CASSRSRGSYNEQFF. Supplemented by reference TRBV7-2 and TRBJ2-1, the full variable domain reads GAGVSQSPSNKVTEKGKDVELRCDPISGHTALYWYRQSLGQGLEFLIYFQGNSAPDKSGLPSDRFSAERTGGSVSTLTIQRTQQEDSAVYLCASSRSRGSYNEQFFGPGTRLTVL.

This sequence joins TRBV6-1 and TRBJ1-2, with TRBD1 matching over 7 bases. This CDR3 is built from 15 residues. Germline V gene sequence: CDR1 MNHNS, CDR2 SASEGT. V dropped 3 bases and J dropped 5; count of bases not matched to a gene: 9. The CDR3 protein is CASSDPGQSFYGYTF. The CDR3 DNA reads as TGTGCCAGCAGTGATCCGGGACAGAGTTTTTATGGCTACACCTTC.

The rearrangement links TRBV5-1 to TRBJ1-4, with D perhaps matching TRBD1 (5 bases). Germline V gene lookup returns CDR1 SGHRS and CDR2 YFSETQ. The CDR3 runs to 17 residues. Trimming pared 0 bases from V and 8 bases from J, leaving 20 bases between. Here the CDR3 DNA reads TGCGCCAGCAGCTTGGGCACCGGACCGCTGGGGACCGAAAAACTGTTTTTT. Its translation is CASSLGTGPLGTEKLFF.

The chain employs TRBV9 and TRBJ2-3, with 10 nucleotides matching TRBD2. V lost 4 bases and J lost 5; bases outside the gene matches: 10. CDR1 and CDR2 (germline): SGDLS, YYNGEE. This CDR3 comprises 16 residues. The CDR3 loop is CASSRRLAGDGDTQYF. In DNA, the CDR3 is TGTGCCAGCAGCCGGCGGCTAGCGGGGGACGGAGATACGCAGTATTTT.

Here the CDR3 DNA reads TGTGCCAGCAGAAAGACAGATACGCAGTATTTT. Translation gives CASRKTDTQYF. V is TRBV28 and J is TRBJ2-3; D call uncertain. The germline V and J ends were trimmed by 6 bases and 3 bases, with 4 bases remaining between them. This CDR3 is 11 amino acids long. Germline lookup yields CDR1 MDHEN and CDR2 SYDVKM.

By sample fraction, this clone is medium-sized. This chain links TRBV20-1 with TRBJ2-7; D possibly corresponds to TRBD1 (6 bases). The CDR3 runs 11 residues. Germline CDR1 and CDR2: DFQATT and SNEGSKA (reference sequence). Trimming stripped 4 bases from V and 6 bases from J, with 10 bases between. The CDR3 loop reads CSANSRGEQYF. As DNA, the CDR3 is TGCAGTGCTAACTCCAGGGGCGAGCAGTACTTC.

This clone was recorded once. The chain is built from TRBV7-8 and TRBJ2-7; TRBD2 is a possible D gene (5 bases). Trimming removed 2 bases at V and 4 bases at J, with 12 bases between. Germline V lookup: CDR1 SGHVS, CDR2 FQNEAQ. This CDR3 has 14 amino acids. The CDR3 DNA follows: TGTGCCAGCAGCTTACTTCTCAGGACTTACGAGCAGTACTTC. Residues: CASSLLLRTYEQYF.

The chain employs TRBV3-1 (or the pseudogene TRBV3-2) and TRBJ2-7, with TRBD2 identical over 7 bases. The CDR3 has 16 amino acids. Per germline, CDR1 LGHDT and CDR2 YNNKEL (reference sequence). J was trimmed by 5 bases and V by 6 bases; bases with no gene match: 16. DNA for the CDR3: TGTGCCAGCAGGACCTTCAGCGGGACTCTTCCCCACGAGCAGTACTTC. Its protein product is CASRTFSGTLPHEQYF.

The chain is built from TRBV4-3 and TRBJ2-7, with D possibly matching TRBD2 (7 bases). Germline CDR1 is LGHNA and CDR2 is YSLEER. The length of the CDR3 is 15 residues. The V end lost 3 bases, the J end lost 3 bases, and 15 bases lay between the germline ends. This CDR3 reads CASSQNPGGHYEQYF. The CDR3 DNA reads TGCGCCAGCAGCCAGAACCCGGGGGGACACTACGAGCAGTACTTC.

The chain uses TRBV11-2 and TRBJ2-3, with 8 bases that match TRBD2. Germline CDR1 SGHAT, CDR2 FQNNGV. The J segment lost 4 bases and the V segment lost 5 bases, leaving 8 bases of the junction unmatched. The CDR3 contains 15 residues. DNA of the CDR3: TGTGCCAGCAGCCCCCGACTAGCGAGCGCAGATACGCAGTATTTT. This gives the protein CASSPRLASADTQYF.

V is TRBV11-2 and J is TRBJ1-6; 8 nucleotides match TRBD1. J was trimmed by 4 bases and V by 5 bases; bases with no gene match: 4. Looked up from germline, CDR1 is SGHAT and CDR2 is FQNNGV. The CDR3 sequence is 15 residues long. CDR3 sequence (DNA): TGTGCCAGCAGCCCCGGACAGGGTTATAATTCACCCCTCCACTTT. It yields the protein CASSPGQGYNSPLHF.

This clone was seen only once. The chain links TRBV3-1 (or the pseudogene TRBV3-2) to TRBJ2-3; 9 bases are shared with TRBD2. V lost 4 bases to trimming and J lost 6 bases; unmatched junction nucleotides: 8. Germline V gene lookup returns CDR1 LGHDT and CDR2 YNNKEL (reference sequence). This CDR3 contains 15 residues. CDR3 nucleotides: TGTGCCAGCAGCCTAGCGGGAGAGGGGGCCGATACGCAGTATTTT. This translates into CASSLAGEGADTQYF.

This clone was observed once. The chain recombines TRBV3-1 (or the pseudogene TRBV3-2) with TRBJ2-7; D perhaps matches TRBD1 (5 bases). Germline lookup yields CDR1 LGHDT and CDR2 YNNKEL (reference sequence). CDR3 size: 14 residues. Trimming took off 2 bases at V and 2 bases at J, with 10 bases between the two ends. The CDR3, as DNA: TGTGCCAGCAGCCAACGAAGGGGTACCTACGAGCAGTACTTC. It codes for CASSQRRGTYEQYF.

The genes are TRBV11-2 and TRBJ2-2; 9 bases are a match to TRBD1. Germline V gene sequence: CDR1 SGHAT, CDR2 FQNNGV. The trim removed 5 bases at V and 7 bases at J, leaving 5 bases unmatched. There are 14 residues in the CDR3. DNA for the CDR3: TGTGCCAGCAGCAAACAGGGGGCGGGCGGGGAGCTGTTTTTT. It is translated as CASSKQGAGGELFF.